There are a few counts of the clone carrying this T cell receptor beta chain. Antigen: not known. V was pared by 3 bases and J by 3 bases, with 5 bases of the junction left unmatched. CDR3 length: 15 residues. Germline CDR1 is SGHRS and CDR2 is YFSETQ. Libraries for TCRalpha and TCRbeta carried sample barcodes and unique molecular identifiers via 5'RACE. Via MiXCR, TCRdb re-called the 5' RACE reads, giving one row per CDR3 protein. Among hundreds of thousands of distinct CDR3 sequences listed, 16% were seen once. The sample comes from a study of T-cell memory formation after mild COVID-19. Whole-study context: The TCR clusters were mostly specific to one donor. Study-level points and caveats: There was a balanced CD4/CD8 profile in clones contracting day 15 to 85, and later expanders leaned CD4+. Confirmation was lacking for SARS-CoV-2 specificity of second-wave clones that peaked on day 37.

This rearrangement joins TRBV5-1 to TRBJ2-3; TRBD1 matches at 9 bases. The specimen sequenced was PBMCs or a T cell subset sorted from them (not recorded which). This TCR was sampled from a man younger than 35 who had mild COVID-19 (a few samples of this study predate the infection). Cell type and time point are not known. CDR3 coding DNA: TGCGCCAGCAGCTCCGGGACAGGGACAACAGATACGCAGTATTTT. Amino acid sequence: CASSSGTGTTDTQYF.